One sample yielded the 19 T cell receptor beta chains listed below, sequenced in a study of T cell responses to AZD1222 COVID-19 vaccine. Method: immunoSEQ multiplex PCR; TCRdb's copy keeps in-frame clones and lacks some. The table lists about 140,000 clones, about 91% of them singletons, with approximately 4.8% in the top ten. This material consisted of peripheral blood, taken on day 0 of AZD1222 vaccination. Receptors were obtained from an adult in good health.

The chain recombines TRBV5-1 with TRBJ2-7; D remains ambiguous. CDR1 and CDR2 from the germline V gene are SGHRS and YFSETQ. The CDR3 consists of 12 residues. Trimming pared 2 bases from V and 7 bases from J, leaving 10 bases between. The CDR3 DNA sequence: TGCGCCAGCAGCTTTCCCGTAGGAGAGCAGTACTTC. Protein sequence: CASSFPVGEQYF.

The chain links TRBV5-1 to TRBJ1-1; D unclear. The CDR3 loop spans 15 amino acids. CDR1 and CDR2 (germline): SGHRS, YFSETQ. V lost 3 bases, J lost 1 base, and 13 bases lay in between. The CDR3: CASSWNPWANTEAFF. The CDR3 bases are TGCGCCAGCAGCTGGAATCCTTGGGCGAACACTGAAGCTTTCTTT.

The CDR3 here is CASIGSISNQPQHF. Here the CDR3 DNA reads TGTGCCAGCATTGGGAGTATTAGCAATCAGCCCCAGCATTTT. The chain recombines TRBV28 with TRBJ1-5; D is uncertain. Germline V gives CDR1 MDHEN, CDR2 SYDVKM. With 7 bases removed from V and 0 bases from J, the gap between germline ends came to 10 bases. The CDR3 extends over 14 amino acids.

This chain connects TRBV5-1 to TRBJ2-5, with a possible D match to TRBD2 (5 bases). CDR3 length: 13 residues. CDR1 is SGHRS, CDR2 YFSETQ, per germline. Trimming left V 6 bases short and J 5 bases short, with 14 bases between. The CDR3, as DNA: TGCGCCAGCAACCGGGAATTGAGCGAGACCCAGTACTTC. Its protein product is CASNRELSETQYF.

The rearrangement uses TRBV10-1 and TRBJ1-2, with a possible D match to TRBD1 (6 bases). Germline assignment: CDR1 WNHNN and CDR2 SYGVQD (reference sequence). This CDR3 is 14 amino acids long. V was shortened by 9 bases and J by 4 bases, with 18 bases between the two germline ends. CDR3 in amino acids: CASSPGTSGYGYTF. CDR3 nucleotide sequence: TGCGCCAGTTCTCCCGGGACATCGGGCTATGGCTACACCTTC.

The CDR3 bases are TGTGCCAGCAGCTCCAGGGGCTATGGCTACACCTTC. Protein: CASSSRGYGYTF. The J gene is TRBJ1-2, the V gene TRBV11-2; the D gene is possibly TRBD1 (6 bases). Germline V gene lookup returns CDR1 SGHAT and CDR2 FQNNGV. This CDR3 has 12 amino acids. V gave up 4 bases and J gave up 4 bases, with 7 bases separating them.

This sequence joins TRBV7-8 and TRBJ2-1, with 12 bases fitting TRBD2. Germline-derived CDR1 and CDR2 are SGHVS and FQNEAQ. This CDR3 comprises 17 residues. J was trimmed by 7 bases and V by 0 bases; bases with no gene match: 7. For the CDR3, the DNA is TGTGCCAGCAGCTTAGCCGGTCTAGCGGGGGGGCAAAATGAGCAGTTCTTC. The encoded protein is CASSLAGLAGGQNEQFF.

The chain recombines TRBV5-1 with TRBJ1-4, with a weak D call TRBD1 (5 bases). Trimming removed 3 bases at V and 0 bases at J, with 9 bases between. Germline V gene sequence: CDR1 SGHRS, CDR2 YFSETQ. The CDR3 totals 15 residues. The CDR3 region has the DNA TGCGCCAGCAGCTCCACAGGTGCAACTAATGAAAAACTGTTTTTT. It codes for CASSSTGATNEKLFF.

The rearrangement uses TRBV27 and TRBJ2-1, with 13 bases identical to TRBD2. The V gene end was trimmed by 5 bases and the J gene end by 7 bases; junction bases not matched to a gene: 8. The CDR3 sequence is 16 residues long. From germline, CDR1 is MNHEY and CDR2 SMNVEV (reference sequence). CDR3: CASSLLGLAGVNEQFF. Here the CDR3 DNA reads TGTGCCAGCAGTCTCCTAGGACTAGCGGGAGTGAATGAGCAGTTCTTC.

This clone was detected only once. This chain connects TRBV30 to TRBJ1-2; TRBD1 agrees at 7 bases. The CDR3 has 14 amino acids. Germline CDR1 is GTSNPN and CDR2 is SVGIG (reference sequence). V shed 5 bases and J 1 base; nucleotides not matched to a gene: 7. Here the CDR3 DNA reads TGTGCCTGGGGGGAGGGGGCCGGTAACTATGGCTACACCTTC. Protein: CAWGEGAGNYGYTF.

The rearrangement links TRBV3-1 (or the pseudogene TRBV3-2) to TRBJ1-4, with 8 bases identical to TRBD1. CDR3 size: 16 residues. The V gene end was trimmed by 0 bases and the J gene end by 8 bases; junction bases not matched to a gene: 8. Looked up from germline, CDR1 is LGHDT and CDR2 is YNNKEL (reference sequence). CDR3 bases: TGTGCCAGCAGCCAAGACCCGACAGGGGAGGGAGAAAAACTGTTTTTT. It codes for CASSQDPTGEGEKLFF.

The rearrangement joins TRBV19 to TRBJ1-5; 11 bases agree with TRBD1. Germline assignment: CDR1 LNHDA and CDR2 SQIVND (reference sequence). Unmatched junction bases numbered 7, after V lost 9 bases and J lost 9 bases. There are 13 residues in the CDR3. CDR3 coding DNA: TGTGCCAGCCGGACAGGGGGCTTACGGCCCCAGCATTTT. It translates to CASRTGGLRPQHF. Combining the CDR3 with reference TRBV19 and TRBJ1-5 gives the whole variable domain DGGITQSPKYLFRKEGQNVTLSCEQNLNHDAMYWYRQDPGQGLRLIYYSQIVNDFQKGDIAEGYSVSREKKESFPLTVTSAQKNPTAFYLCASRTGGLRPQHFGDGTRLSIL.

The rearrangement links TRBV27 to TRBJ2-1, with no clear D. V dropped 7 bases and J dropped 8 bases, with 15 bases sitting between them. From germline, CDR1 is MNHEY and CDR2 SMNVEV (reference sequence). The CDR3 length is 13 residues. CDR3 in DNA: TGTGCCAGCACAGACATCCTAACGTATGAGCAGTTCTTC. Encoded protein: CASTDILTYEQFF.

This chain connects TRBV5-6 to TRBJ2-1; TRBD2 aligns across 8 bases. The CDR3 sequence is 15 residues long. Per germline, CDR1 SGHDT and CDR2 YYEEEE. J lost 2 bases, V lost 4 bases, and 5 bases had no gene match. As DNA, the CDR3 is TGTGCCAGCAGCACAGGACTAGCCCCCTACAATGAGCAGTTCTTC. Residues: CASSTGLAPYNEQFF.

This chain joins TRBV6-5 and TRBJ1-1; TRBD1 is a possible D gene (5 bases). Germline V gives CDR1 MNHEY, CDR2 SVGAGI. V lost 4 bases to trimming and J lost 3 bases, with 6 bases between them. The CDR3 extends over 12 amino acids. The CDR3 DNA reads as TGTGCCAGCAGTTTAGGGGACACTGAAGCTTTCTTT. Protein sequence: CASSLGDTEAFF.

This chain links TRBV2 with TRBJ1-2, with no clear D. The CDR3 totals 12 residues. Germline CDR1 and CDR2: SNHLY and FYNNEI. V gave up 8 bases and J gave up 7 bases, with 14 bases separating them. CDR3 sequence: CASLRTEVGYTF. CDR3 in DNA: TGTGCCAGCTTACGGACCGAGGTTGGCTACACCTTC. Drawing the rest from reference TRBV2 and TRBJ1-2, the complete variable domain is EPEVTQTPSHQVTQMGQEVILRCVPISNHLYFYWYRQILGQKVEFLVSFYNNEISEKSEIFDDQFSVERPDGSNFTLKIRSTKLEDSAMYFCASLRTEVGYTFGSGTRLTVV.

V usage is TRBV5-4 and J usage is TRBJ2-1; D is unresolved. Trimming shortened V by 0 bases and J by 8 bases, and 6 bases separated the two germline ends. CDR3 length: 12 amino acids. Germline CDR1 SGHNT, CDR2 YYREEE (reference sequence). CDR3 in DNA: TGTGCCAGCAGCTTGGCGAGCCATGAGCAGTTCTTC. It translates to CASSLASHEQFF.

The chain employs TRBV23-1 and TRBJ2-7, with TRBD1 matching 10 bases. TRBV23-1 is treated as an ORF (open reading frame) with a function not yet certain. The length of the CDR3 is 16 residues. Trimming at V came to 3 bases and at J to 3 bases, leaving 8 bases not matched to a gene. CDR3 region: CASSQIRGQGHYEQYF. CDR3 DNA sequence: TGCGCCAGCAGTCAGATCAGGGGACAGGGGCACTACGAGCAGTACTTC.

This clone was detected only a few times. The CDR3 coding sequence is TGCGCCAGCAGCCAAGAGGTCAACAGGGCCTTTAATCAGCCCCAGCATTTT. Its translation: CASSQEVNRAFNQPQHF. The chain uses TRBV4-1 and TRBJ1-5; a weak D match, TRBD1 (6 bases). The CDR3 consists of 17 residues. Germline V lookup: CDR1 MGHRA, CDR2 YSYEKL. With 0 bases removed from V and 4 bases from J, the gap between germline ends came to 16 bases.